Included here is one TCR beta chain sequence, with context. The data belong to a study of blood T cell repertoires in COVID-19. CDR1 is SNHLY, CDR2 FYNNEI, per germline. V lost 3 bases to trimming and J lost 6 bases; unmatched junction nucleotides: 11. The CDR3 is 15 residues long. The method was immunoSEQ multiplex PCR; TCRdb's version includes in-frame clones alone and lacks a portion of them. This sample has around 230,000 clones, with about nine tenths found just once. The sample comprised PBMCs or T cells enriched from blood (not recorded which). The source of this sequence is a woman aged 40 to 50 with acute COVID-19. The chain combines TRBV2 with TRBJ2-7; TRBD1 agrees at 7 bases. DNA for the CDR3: TGTGCCAGCAGTGAGACAGGGTGGGGGAAAGGCGAGCAGTACGTC. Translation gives CASSETGWGKGEQYV.